A single sample is the source of the 5 T cell receptor beta chains below, sequenced in a study of molecular identifiers for immune sequencing clone quantification. TCRdb reprocessed the PCR reads with MiXCR, giving one entry per CDR3 protein. The sample has some 650,000 distinct CDR3 sequences, just under 20% seen once; the top ten hold roughly 0.9%. The sequenced material came from naive CD8+ T cells from blood, with Jurkat cell RNA spiked in. Subset described: FACS-sorted CD8+CD4-CCR7+CD45RA+ naive T cells. All receptors come from a human donor in good health. Some libraries in this study had Jurkat cell RNA spiked in.

The table lists this clonotype with many counts. The CDR3 sequence: CATSDRLRPYEQYF. DNA for the CDR3: TGTGCCACCAGTGATCGGTTGAGGCCCTACGAGCAGTACTTC. The chain carries TRBV24-1 and TRBJ2-7; D call uncertain. The CDR3 totals 14 residues. Deletions cut 3 bases from V and 2 bases from J, with 10 bases between. Germline loops: CDR1 KGHDR, CDR2 SFDVKD.

This clonotype was counted ten times or more. This chain uses TRBV2 with TRBJ2-3, with 9 bases aligning to TRBD2. From germline, CDR1 is SNHLY and CDR2 FYNNEI. There are 16 residues in the CDR3. V trimming: 8 bases; J trimming: 2 bases; junction bases outside the gene matches: 11. CDR3 protein: CASREQGLANTDTQYF. CDR3 bases: TGTGCCAGCCGAGAGCAGGGACTAGCAAACACAGATACGCAGTATTTT. Drawing the rest from reference TRBV2 and TRBJ2-3, the complete variable domain is EPEVTQTPSHQVTQMGQEVILRCVPISNHLYFYWYRQILGQKVEFLVSFYNNEISEKSEIFDDQFSVERPDGSNFTLKIRSTKLEDSAMYFCASREQGLANTDTQYFGPGTRLTVL.

The chain has TRBV7-2 and TRBJ2-1; 8 nucleotides align to TRBD2. CDR1 is SGHTA and CDR2 is FQGNSA in the germline V gene. Trimming took 1 base from V and 7 from J; bases not matched to a gene: 6. This CDR3 has 15 amino acids. The CDR3 coding sequence is TGTGCCAGCAGCTTAGTACTAGCGGTGGGGAATGAGCAGTTCTTC. Protein sequence: CASSLVLAVGNEQFF.

On this clonotype: A clone one base away is much larger, so this may be a read error. The CDR3 region is CASSPGGGWPNTGELFF. DNA of the CDR3: TGTGCCAGTAGTCCAGGGGGCGGCTGGCCGAACACCGGGGAGCTGTTTTTT. The chain links TRBV19 to TRBJ2-2; TRBD1 matches 8 bases. The CDR3 is 17 residues long. Germline-derived CDR1 and CDR2 are LNHDA and SQIVND (reference sequence). Trimming removed 5 bases from V and 0 bases from J; junction bases left unmatched: 8.

This clonotype was seen a few times. The V call is TRBV6-4, the J call TRBJ2-3; no clear D gene. Per the germline V gene, CDR1 is MRHNA and CDR2 is SNTAGT. The germline V and J ends were trimmed by 0 bases and 3 bases, with 7 bases remaining between them. The CDR3 length is 14 residues. The DNA for the CDR3 is TGTGCCAGCAGTGACTCGTGGGAAACAGATACGCAGTATTTT. Translated: CASSDSWETDTQYF.